One and the same sample provided the 7 T cell receptor beta chains below, sequenced in a study of neoadjuvant anti-PD-1 for oral cavity cancer (dated by TCRdb to the early 2020s). Library construction relied on the immunoSEQ multiplex PCR assay. Drawn from immuneACCESS, this table holds only the in-frame rearrangements with V and J called that TCRdb kept. Clones are partly lost; checked studies trace under half to an unresolved V gene and leave the rest unexplained. This sample holds about 14,000 clones; about 70% were observed only once. The ten biggest clones cover approximately 3% of the sample. The time point label on this specimen signifies: before neoadjuvant nivolumab. This specimen consisted of PBMCs, obtained before nivolumab (anti-PD-1) treatment. The receptors derive from a person aged 35 to 85 with oral cavity squamous cell carcinoma.

The J gene is TRBJ2-1, the V gene TRBV2; TRBD2 aligns across 14 bases. Germline V gene data show CDR1 as SNHLY and CDR2 as FYNNEI. The CDR3 loop spans 14 amino acids. V was pared by 7 bases and J by 7 bases, with 3 bases of the junction left unmatched. CDR3 nucleotide sequence: TGTGCCAGCATCAGGACTAGCGGGGGGAATGAGCAGTTCTTC. This gives the protein CASIRTSGGNEQFF. Together with reference TRBV2 and TRBJ2-1, the CDR3 gives the full variable domain: EPEVTQTPSHQVTQMGQEVILRCVPISNHLYFYWYRQILGQKVEFLVSFYNNEISEKSEIFDDQFSVERPDGSNFTLKIRSTKLEDSAMYFCASIRTSGGNEQFFGPGTRLTVL.

This clone was picked up a small number of times. The rearrangement joins TRBV28 to TRBJ2-7, with no clear D. CDR1 is MDHEN and CDR2 is SYDVKM in the germline V gene. CDR3 length equals 14 residues. Trimming left V 4 bases short and J 2 bases short, with 12 bases between. CDR3 residues: CASSSPTPTYEQYF. CDR3 bases: TGTGCCAGCAGTTCGCCTACACCTACCTACGAGCAGTACTTC.

V and J are TRBV7-3 and TRBJ2-6, with a weak D call TRBD2 (6 bases). From germline, CDR1 is SGHTA and CDR2 FQGTGA. CDR3 size: 15 residues. Between the trimmed V and J ends, which lost 2 bases and 4 bases, there was a span of 9 bases. The CDR3 nucleotides read TGTGCCAGCAGCTTACAGGGACTCGGGGCCAACGTCCTGACTTTC. The encoded protein is CASSLQGLGANVLTF.

This rearrangement joins TRBV5-6 to TRBJ2-7; D is perhaps TRBD2 (6 bases). Trimming removed 1 base at V and 0 bases at J, with 11 bases between. This CDR3 is 15 amino acids long. Looked up from germline, CDR1 is SGHDT and CDR2 is YYEEEE. CDR3 loop: CASSLFRGSSYEQYF. The DNA of the CDR3 is TGTGCCAGCAGCTTGTTCCGGGGGAGCTCCTACGAGCAGTACTTC.

This clone has more than one count but fewer than ten. The chain joins TRBV6-4 to TRBJ2-1; D might be TRBD1 or TRBD2, each matching 5 bases. This CDR3 comprises 14 residues. Trimming cost V 2 bases and J 8 bases, with 13 bases left between them. Germline CDR1 is MRHNA and CDR2 is SNTAGT. DNA for the CDR3: TGTGCCAGCAGTGACGGAGCCGGGGCCGATGAGCAGTTCTTC. Its translation: CASSDGAGADEQFF.

J is TRBJ2-2 and V is TRBV4-2; TRBD1 agrees at 7 bases. The CDR3 is 14 residues long. Germline V gene sequence: CDR1 LGHNA, CDR2 YNFKEQ. V lost 4 bases and J lost 4; bases outside the gene matches: 3. In DNA form, the CDR3 reads TGTGCCAGCAGCCCAGAGGGGGCCACCGGGGAGCTGTTTTTT. It is translated as CASSPEGATGELFF.

The chain combines TRBV7-3 with TRBJ2-3; TRBD1 matches 9 bases. The CDR3 has 15 residues. Trimming at V came to 5 bases and at J to 2 bases, leaving 5 bases not matched to a gene. Germline loops: CDR1 SGHTA, CDR2 FQGTGA. The CDR3 DNA reads TGTGCCAGCAGCCCCGGGACAGGGAACACAGATACGCAGTATTTT. Encoded protein: CASSPGTGNTDTQYF.